The T cell receptor (beta chain) under discussion was sequenced for a study of long-term antiretroviral therapy in people with HIV. Across the whole study: When the earliest samples were collected, ART was typically delayed until CD4 counts fell. General study findings and limits: No data on ART adherence, viral resistance or therapy changes. Pre-ART-expanded clones dominated the repertoire at all time points.

Turning to this clone: Its cognate antigen is unknown.

V shed 3 bases and J shed 7 bases, with 10 bases lying between them. The V gene's germline CDR1 is MNHEY and CDR2 SMNVEV (reference sequence). This CDR3 comprises 13 residues. An immunoSEQ assay, version v3.0, was performed at survey level. Data came from immunoSEQ multiplex PCR; TCRdb stores just in-frame clones and leaves some out. The sample includes around 28,000 clones, 70% to 90% of them seen just once. V and J are TRBV27 and TRBJ2-1; no clear D. This TCR was recovered from a woman between 18 and 29 years old with HIV. The sequencing used unsorted PBMCs, collected 1.8 years after starting antiretroviral therapy. CDR3: CASSFHTFNEQFF. DNA of the CDR3: TGTGCCAGCAGTTTCCACACGTTTAATGAGCAGTTCTTC.